Given below is one TCR beta chain in context. The target antigen is unknown. Researchers ran the PCR with 60 Vbeta and 13 Jbeta primers. This table comes from immunoSEQ multiplex PCR, and its TCRdb copy is limited to in-frame clones, with some not included. The data contain 180,000 or so clones, 70% to 80% of them singletons. The germline V gene has CDR1 LNHDA and CDR2 SQIVND (reference sequence). The CDR3 loop spans 19 amino acids. J gave up 4 bases and V 4 bases, and 17 bases lay outside the gene matches. The sample comes from a study of cytomegalovirus exposure and HLA in healthy donors. Whole-study findings and limits: In a later analysis, donors in an Asian-associated ancestry cluster reportedly had fewer N-insertions in productive TCRs than the cohort mean. Accurate prediction of most subjects' HLA-A and HLA-B alleles from TCR beta sequences was reported.

The V gene is TRBV19, the J gene TRBJ2-1; 9 nucleotides line up with TRBD2. Sequencing was carried out using PBMCs. The origin of this receptor is a woman aged 25 to 45 in good health and CMV-seropositive. This CDR3 reads CASSNIGTSLLGVYNEQFF. In DNA, the CDR3 is TGTGCCAGTAGTAACATCGGGACTAGCCTTCTAGGGGTTTACAATGAGCAGTTCTTC.